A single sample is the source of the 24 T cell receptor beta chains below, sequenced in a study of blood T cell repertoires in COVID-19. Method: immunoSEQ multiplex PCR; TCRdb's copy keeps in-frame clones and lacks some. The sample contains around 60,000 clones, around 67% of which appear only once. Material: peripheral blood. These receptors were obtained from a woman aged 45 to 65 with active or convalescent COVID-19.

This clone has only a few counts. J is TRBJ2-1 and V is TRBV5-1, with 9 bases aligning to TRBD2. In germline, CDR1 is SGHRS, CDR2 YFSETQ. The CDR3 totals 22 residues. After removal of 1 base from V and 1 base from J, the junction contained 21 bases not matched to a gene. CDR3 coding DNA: TGCGCCAGCAGCTTGTCGCCGGGTAGCGGGAGAGATGAGAGGAGGTCCTACAATGAGCAGTTCTTC. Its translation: CASSLSPGSGRDERRSYNEQFF.

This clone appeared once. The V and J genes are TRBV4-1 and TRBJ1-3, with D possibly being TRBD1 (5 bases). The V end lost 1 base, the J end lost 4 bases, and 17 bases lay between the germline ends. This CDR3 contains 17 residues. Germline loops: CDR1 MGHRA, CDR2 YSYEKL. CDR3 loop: CASSQATQRGVGNTIYF. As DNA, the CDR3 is TGCGCCAGCAGCCAAGCCACCCAACGGGGGGTCGGAAACACCATATATTTT.

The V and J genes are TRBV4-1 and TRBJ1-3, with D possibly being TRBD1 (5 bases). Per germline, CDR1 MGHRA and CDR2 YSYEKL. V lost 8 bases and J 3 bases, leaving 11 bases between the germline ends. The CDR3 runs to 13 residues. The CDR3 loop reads CASGGLVGNTIYF. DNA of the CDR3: TGCGCCAGCGGGGGACTCGTTGGAAACACCATATATTTT.

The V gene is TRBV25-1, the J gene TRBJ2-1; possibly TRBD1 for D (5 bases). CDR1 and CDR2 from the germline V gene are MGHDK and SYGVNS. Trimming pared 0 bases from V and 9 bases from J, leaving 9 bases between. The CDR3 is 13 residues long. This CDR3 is CASSEYDRVEQFF. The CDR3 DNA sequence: TGTGCCAGCAGTGAATATGACAGAGTTGAGCAGTTCTTC.

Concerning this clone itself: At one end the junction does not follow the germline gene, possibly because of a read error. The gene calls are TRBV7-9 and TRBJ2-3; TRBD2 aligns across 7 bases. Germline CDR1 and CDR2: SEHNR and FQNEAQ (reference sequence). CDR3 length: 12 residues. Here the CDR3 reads CASTPEGTTLNF. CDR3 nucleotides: TGTGCCAGCACCCCAGAGGGGACTACGTTGAATTTT.

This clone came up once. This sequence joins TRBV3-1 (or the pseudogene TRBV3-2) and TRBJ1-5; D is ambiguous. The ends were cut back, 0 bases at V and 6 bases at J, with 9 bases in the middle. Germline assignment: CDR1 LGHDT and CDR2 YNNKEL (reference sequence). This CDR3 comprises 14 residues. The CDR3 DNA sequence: TGTGCCAGCAGCCAAGAAGGCGGGTTTCAGCCCCAGCATTTT. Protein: CASSQEGGFQPQHF.

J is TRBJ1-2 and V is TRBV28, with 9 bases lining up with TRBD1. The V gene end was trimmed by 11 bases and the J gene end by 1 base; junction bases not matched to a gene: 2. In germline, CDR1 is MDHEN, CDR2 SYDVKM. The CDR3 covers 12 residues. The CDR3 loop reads CASGQGNYGYTF. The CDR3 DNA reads TGTGCCTCGGGACAGGGTAACTATGGCTACACCTTC.

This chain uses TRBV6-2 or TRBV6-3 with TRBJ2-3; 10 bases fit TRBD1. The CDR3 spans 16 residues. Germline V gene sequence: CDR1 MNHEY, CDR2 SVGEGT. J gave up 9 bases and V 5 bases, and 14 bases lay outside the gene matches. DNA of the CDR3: TGTGCCAGCAGTACCACCGGGACAGGGGTGGGTTGGACGCAGTATTTT. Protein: CASSTTGTGVGWTQYF.

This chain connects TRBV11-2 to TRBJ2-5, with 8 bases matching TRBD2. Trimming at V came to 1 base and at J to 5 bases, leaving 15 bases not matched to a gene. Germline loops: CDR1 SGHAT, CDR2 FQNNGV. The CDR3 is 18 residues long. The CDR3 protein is CASSLGGTGGFQGETQYF. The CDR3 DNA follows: TGTGCCAGCAGCTTAGGAGGAACGGGAGGGTTCCAAGGGGAGACCCAGTACTTC.

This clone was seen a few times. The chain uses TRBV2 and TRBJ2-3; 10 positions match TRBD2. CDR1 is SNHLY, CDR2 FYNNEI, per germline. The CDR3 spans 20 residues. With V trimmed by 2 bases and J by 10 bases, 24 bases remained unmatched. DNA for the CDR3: TGTGCCAGCAGTGAATCGGACACCCTTTTGGATAGCGGGAGGCGGATCGCGCAGTATTTT. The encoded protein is CASSESDTLLDSGRRIAQYF.

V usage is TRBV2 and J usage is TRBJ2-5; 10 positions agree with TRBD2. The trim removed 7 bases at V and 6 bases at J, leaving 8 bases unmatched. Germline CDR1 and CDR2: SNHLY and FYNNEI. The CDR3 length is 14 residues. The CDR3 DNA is TGTGCCAGCAAAAGCGGGAGGGATTGGAAGACCCAGTACTTC. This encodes CASKSGRDWKTQYF.

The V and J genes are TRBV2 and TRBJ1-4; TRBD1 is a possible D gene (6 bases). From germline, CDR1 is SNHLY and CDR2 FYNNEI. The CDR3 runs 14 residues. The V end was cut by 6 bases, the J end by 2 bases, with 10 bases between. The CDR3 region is CASRQGSTNEKLFF. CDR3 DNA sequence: TGTGCCAGCAGACAGGGATCGACTAATGAAAAACTGTTTTTT.

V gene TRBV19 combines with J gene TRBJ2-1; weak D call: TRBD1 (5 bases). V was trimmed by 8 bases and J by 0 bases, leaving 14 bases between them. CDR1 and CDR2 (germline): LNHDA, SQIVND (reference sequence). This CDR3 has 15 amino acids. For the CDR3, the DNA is TGTGCCAGTTCTTCGCAGGGTAGCTCCTACAATGAGCAGTTCTTC. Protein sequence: CASSSQGSSYNEQFF.

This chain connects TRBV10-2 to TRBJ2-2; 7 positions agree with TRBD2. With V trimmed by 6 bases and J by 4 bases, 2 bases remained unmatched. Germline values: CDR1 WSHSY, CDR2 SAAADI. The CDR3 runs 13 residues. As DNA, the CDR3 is TGCGCCAGCAGCGGGACTATCACCGGGGAGCTGTTTTTT. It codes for CASSGTITGELFF.

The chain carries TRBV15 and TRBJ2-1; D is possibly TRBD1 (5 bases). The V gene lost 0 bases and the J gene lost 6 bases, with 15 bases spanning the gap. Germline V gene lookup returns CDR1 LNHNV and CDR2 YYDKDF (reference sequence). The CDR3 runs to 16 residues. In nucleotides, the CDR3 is TGTGCCACCAGCAGAGATTGGCGTTCAGGGTTCAATGAGCAGTTCTTC. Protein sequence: CATSRDWRSGFNEQFF.

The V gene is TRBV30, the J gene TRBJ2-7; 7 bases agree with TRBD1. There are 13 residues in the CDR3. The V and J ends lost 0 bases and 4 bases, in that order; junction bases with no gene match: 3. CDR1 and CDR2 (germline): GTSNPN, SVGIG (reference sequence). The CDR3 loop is CAWSVQGSYEQYF. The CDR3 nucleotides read TGTGCCTGGAGTGTACAGGGGTCGTACGAGCAGTACTTC.

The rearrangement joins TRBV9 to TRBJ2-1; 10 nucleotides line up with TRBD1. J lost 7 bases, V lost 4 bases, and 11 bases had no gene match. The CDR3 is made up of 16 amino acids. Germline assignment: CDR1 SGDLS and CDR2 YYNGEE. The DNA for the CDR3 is TGTGCCAGCAGCCCGCAAGGGACAGGGGTTAGGAATGAGCAGTTCTTC. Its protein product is CASSPQGTGVRNEQFF.

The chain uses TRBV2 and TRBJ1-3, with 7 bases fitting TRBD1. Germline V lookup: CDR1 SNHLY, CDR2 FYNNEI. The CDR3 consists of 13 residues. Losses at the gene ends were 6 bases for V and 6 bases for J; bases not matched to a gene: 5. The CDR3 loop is CASRGDSLNTIYF. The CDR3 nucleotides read TGTGCCAGCAGGGGGGACAGTTTAAACACCATATATTTT.

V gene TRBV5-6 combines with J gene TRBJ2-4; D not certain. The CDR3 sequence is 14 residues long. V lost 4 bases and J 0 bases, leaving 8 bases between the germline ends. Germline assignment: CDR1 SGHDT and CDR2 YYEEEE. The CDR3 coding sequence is TGTGCCAGCAGCAAACAGTTAGCCAAAAACATTCAGTACTTC. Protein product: CASSKQLAKNIQYF.

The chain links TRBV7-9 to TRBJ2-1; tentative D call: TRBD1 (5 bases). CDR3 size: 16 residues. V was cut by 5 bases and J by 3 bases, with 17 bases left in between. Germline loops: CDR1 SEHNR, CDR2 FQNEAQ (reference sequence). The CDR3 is CASSLTADLIYNEQFF. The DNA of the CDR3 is TGTGCCAGCAGCCTGACAGCCGATTTAATCTACAATGAGCAGTTCTTC.

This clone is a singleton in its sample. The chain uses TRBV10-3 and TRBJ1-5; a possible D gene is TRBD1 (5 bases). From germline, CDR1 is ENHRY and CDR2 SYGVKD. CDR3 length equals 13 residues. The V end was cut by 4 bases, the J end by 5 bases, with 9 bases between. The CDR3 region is CAISGQGDQPQHF. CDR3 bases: TGTGCCATCAGTGGGCAGGGCGATCAGCCCCAGCATTTT.

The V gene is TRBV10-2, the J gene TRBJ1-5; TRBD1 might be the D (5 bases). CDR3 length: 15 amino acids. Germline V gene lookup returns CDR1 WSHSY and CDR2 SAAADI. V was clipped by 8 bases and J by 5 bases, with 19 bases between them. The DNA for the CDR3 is TGCGCCAGCGGGAAGGGAGCGGGGGGTGATCAGCCCCAGCATTTT. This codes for CASGKGAGGDQPQHF.

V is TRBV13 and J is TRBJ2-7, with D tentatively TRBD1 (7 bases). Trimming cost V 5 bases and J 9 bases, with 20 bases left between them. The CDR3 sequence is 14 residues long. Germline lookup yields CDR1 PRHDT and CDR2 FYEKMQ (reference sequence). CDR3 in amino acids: CASSRGTEPTGQYF. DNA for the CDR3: TGTGCCAGCAGCCGGGGGACAGAACCTACGGGGCAGTACTTC. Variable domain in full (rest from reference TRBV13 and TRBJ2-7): AAGVIQSPRHLIKEKRETATLKCYPIPRHDTVYWYQQGPGQDPQFLISFYEKMQSDKGSIPDRFSAQQFSDYHSELNMSSLELGDSALYFCASSRGTEPTGQYFGPGTRLTVT.

The CDR3: CASSLYGEAGELFF. The CDR3 DNA sequence: TGTGCCAGCAGCTTGTATGGGGAGGCCGGGGAGCTGTTTTTT. The rearrangement joins TRBV5-6 to TRBJ2-2, with a tentative D call TRBD2 (6 bases). Germline V gene sequence: CDR1 SGHDT, CDR2 YYEEEE. The CDR3 has 14 residues. Trimming left V 1 base short and J 6 bases short, with 10 bases between.